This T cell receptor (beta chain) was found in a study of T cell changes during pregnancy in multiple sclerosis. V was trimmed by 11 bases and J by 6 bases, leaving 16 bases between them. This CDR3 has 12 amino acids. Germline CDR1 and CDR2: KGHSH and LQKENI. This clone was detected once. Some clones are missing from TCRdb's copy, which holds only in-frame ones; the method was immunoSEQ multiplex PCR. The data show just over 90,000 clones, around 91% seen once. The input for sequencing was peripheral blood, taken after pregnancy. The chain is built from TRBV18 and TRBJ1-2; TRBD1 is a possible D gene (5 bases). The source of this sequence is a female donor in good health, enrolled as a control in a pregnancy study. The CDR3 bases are TGTGCCTCCACCGCGGGGACGCATGGCTACACCTTC. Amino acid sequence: CASTAGTHGYTF.